This record covers a single T cell receptor (beta chain). This entry comes from a study of blood T cell repertoires in COVID-19. Whole-study context: Sources were T cells, B-cell-depleted T cells, or PBMCs; the material itself was cDNA or gDNA.

Sequencing was performed with immunoSEQ multiplex PCR; in TCRdb, only in-frame clones are kept and a portion is missing. The profile shows approximately 200,000 clones, roughly 82% of them singletons. Germline V gene lookup returns CDR1 SGDLS and CDR2 YYNGEE. The V and J ends lost 3 bases and 1 base, in that order; junction bases with no gene match: 5. The CDR3 is 16 residues long. The chain combines TRBV9 with TRBJ2-5, with 11 bases fitting TRBD2. This receptor was identified in a man aged 40-55 years who had recovered from COVID-19. Sequenced: PBMCs or T cells enriched from blood (not recorded which). The CDR3 region has the DNA TGTGCCAGCAGCGCAGGACTAGCGGGCTCCCAAGAGACCCAGTACTTC. This sequence encodes CASSAGLAGSQETQYF. Based on the CDR3 plus reference TRBV9 and TRBJ2-5, the full variable domain is DSGVTQTPKHLITATGQRVTLRCSPRSGDLSVYWYQQSLDQGLQFLIQYYNGEERAKGNILERFSAQQFPDLHSELNLSSLELGDSALYFCASSAGLAGSQETQYFGPGTRLLVL.